These T cell receptor beta chains were read from a single sample in a study of cytomegalovirus exposure and HLA in healthy donors. Sequencing was performed with immunoSEQ multiplex PCR; in TCRdb, only in-frame clones are kept and a portion is missing. The sample consists of 90,000 to 150,000 clones, around 77% of them appearing once. Sequencing input: PBMCs. The source of these receptors is a man in his fifties or sixties in good health and CMV-seropositive. Each CDR3 is given with its conserved first and last residue. Fields, in order: clone size, D gene, CDR3 length, V gene, J gene, CDR3 DNA, CDR3 protein. D genes are given only for firm matches. Not all rows give a size; the values are once, few, many and, for expanded clones, a class.

.	.	15	TRBV11-2	TRBJ1-2	TGTGCCAGCAGCTTAGATCTTGGAGCTAACTATGGCTACACCTTC	CASSLDLGANYGYTF
.	TRBD2	17	TRBV28	TRBJ2-1	TGTGCCAGCAGTTTATCGCCACCTAGCGGACTCTACAATGAGCAGTTCTTC	CASSLSPPSGLYNEQFF
.	TRBD1	20	TRBV19	TRBJ1-5	TGTGCCAGTAGTATAGACCCAACCCAGACAGGGGGCAGGAGCAATCAGCCCCAGCATTTT	CASSIDPTQTGGRSNQPQHF
.	TRBD2	14	TRBV7-2	TRBJ2-7	TGTGCCAGCAGCTATCTAGCGGGGGGATACGAGCAGTACTTC	CASSYLAGGYEQYF
once	TRBD2	18	TRBV11-2	TRBJ2-7	TGTGCCAGCAGCTCGCAACCCGCCCGACTAGCGGGGGGGGACGAGCAGTACTTC	CASSSQPARLAGGDEQYF
.	.	13	TRBV29-1	TRBJ1-2	TGCAGCGTTGGGGAAGGGGTAGACTATGGCTACACCTTC	CSVGEGVDYGYTF
.	TRBD1	15	TRBV7-9	TRBJ2-3	TGTGCCGGGTCACCGGGGACAGGGGCGGCAGATACGCAGTATTTT	CAGSPGTGAADTQYF
.	TRBD1	12	TRBV6-5	TRBJ1-5	TGTGCCAGCAGTATCCGGGACAGTATCGTCCATTTT	CASSIRDSIVHF
.	TRBD1	16	TRBV6-6	TRBJ1-4	TGTGCCAGCAGTTATCAAAGGACAGGTCCAAATGAAAAACTGTTTTTT	CASSYQRTGPNEKLFF
.	.	16	TRBV19	TRBJ2-3	TGTGCCAGTAGTAACCCCTCCCGGGGTAGCACAGATACGCAGTATTTT	CASSNPSRGSTDTQYF
.	TRBD1	14	TRBV5-8	TRBJ2-2	TGTGCCAGCAGGCGGACAGGGTTAACCGGGGAGCTGTTTTTT	CASRRTGLTGELFF
.	.	15	TRBV9	TRBJ2-2	TGTGCCAGCAGCGCCGCTACCCAGGGTGGCGGGGAGCTGTTTTTT	CASSAATQGGGELFF
.	.	14	TRBV6-4	TRBJ1-2	TGTGCCAGCAGTGAGGTGGGAGCCGAGAATGGCTACACCTTC	CASSEVGAENGYTF
.	.	16	TRBV5-1	TRBJ1-2	TGCGCCAGCAGCGAGAGGACCGCTTACGGGAGCTATGGCTACACCTTC	CASSERTAYGSYGYTF
few	.	12	TRBV27	TRBJ2-2	TGTGCCAGCAGTTACAGTCCCGGGGAGCTGTTTTTT	CASSYSPGELFF
few	.	14	TRBV5-4	TRBJ2-5	TGTGCCAGCAGCTTGGGGGGGGGCTTAATTGAGCAGTACTTC	CASSLGGGLIEQYF
.	TRBD1	16	TRBV4-1	TRBJ1-3	TGCGCCAGCAGCCAGGGGGACAGGGGAACTGGAAACACCATATATTTT	CASSQGDRGTGNTIYF
.	.	14	TRBV27	TRBJ2-5	TGTGCCGGGGGGGCCCGTGCCCAACAAGAGACCCAGTACTTC	CAGGARAQQETQYF
.	.	12	TRBV7-9	TRBJ1-1	TGTGCCAGCAGCCGAGGTAGTACTGAAGCTTTCTTT	CASSRGSTEAFF
few	TRBD2	20	TRBV11-3	TRBJ2-1	TGTGCCAGCAGCTTAGATCGTCGTAGCGGGAGAGCCGGGGGTAGTAATGAGCAGTTCTTC	CASSLDRRSGRAGGSNEQFF
once	.	12	TRBV5-6	TRBJ1-2	TGTGCCAGCAGCCTGATTGGGGGCGGCTACACCTTC	CASSLIGGGYTF
.	TRBD1	11	TRBV5-8	TRBJ2-1	TGTGCCAGCAGCCTCACAGGGGGGCAGTTCTTC	CASSLTGGQFF
.	.	15	TRBV21-1	TRBJ2-3	TGTGCCAGCAGCAAGCTGGCCTGTAGCACAGATACGCAGTATTTT	CASSKLACSTDTQYF
few	TRBD1	14	TRBV7-2	TRBJ2-7	TGTGCCAGCAGCTACGCCGGGACAGGGGCCTGGCAGTACTTC	CASSYAGTGAWQYF
.	TRBD1	15	TRBV7-2	TRBJ2-1	TGTGCCAGCAGTTCCAGGGGGCAACCATATAATGAGCAGTTCTTC	CASSSRGQPYNEQFF
once	TRBD2	14	TRBV7-9	TRBJ2-7	TGTGCCAGCAGCCCAGCGGGAGCCCCCTACGAGCAGTACTTC	CASSPAGAPYEQYF
few	.	14	TRBV5-6	TRBJ2-5	TGTGCCAGCAGCTTGCCCACAGGGAGCGAGACCCAGTACTTC	CASSLPTGSETQYF
.	.	13	TRBV5-1	TRBJ1-1	TGCGCCAGCAGCTTTCTAGGGAGCACTGAAGCTTTCTTT	CASSFLGSTEAFF
.	.	15	TRBV6-4	TRBJ1-6	TGTGCCAGCAAAGTTGGACAAGGGGTCAATTCACCCCTCCACTTT	CASKVGQGVNSPLHF
once	.	13	TRBV5-1	TRBJ1-1	TGCGCCAGCAGCCCGACAAGGAACACTGAAGCTTTCTTT	CASSPTRNTEAFF
.	.	13	TRBV29-1	TRBJ2-1	TGCAGCGTTGACCCACAGGGAGGGAATGAGCAGTTCTTC	CSVDPQGGNEQFF
.	TRBD1	15	TRBV27	TRBJ1-2	TGTGCCAGCAGTTCGGGGGGGACAGGGTTGTATGGCTACACCTTC	CASSSGGTGLYGYTF
.	TRBD1	15	TRBV5-1	TRBJ2-1	TGCGCCAGCAGCCTACCGGGACAGGGCGACAATGAGCAGTTCTTC	CASSLPGQGDNEQFF
.	TRBD2	17	TRBV14	TRBJ2-7	TGTGCCAGCAGCAAGGGCTCCATAGCGGGAGTTTGGCGCGAGCAGTACTTC	CASSKGSIAGVWREQYF
.	.	15	TRBV28	TRBJ1-4	TGTGCCAGCAGTTTACGGGGGGCAACTAATGAAAAACTGTTTTTT	CASSLRGATNEKLFF
once	.	15	TRBV18	TRBJ1-1	TGTGCCAGCTCACCCCTAAAGGGAGAAAACACTGAAGCTTTCTTT	CASSPLKGENTEAFF
.	.	12	TRBV2	TRBJ1-1	TGTGCCAGCAGTGTCTGGAACACTGAAGCTTTCTTT	CASSVWNTEAFF
few	TRBD2	17	TRBV6-9	TRBJ2-1	TGTGCCAGCAGGTGCCCCGGGGGGATTAGCTCCTACAATGAGCAGTTCTTC	CASRCPGGISSYNEQFF
.	TRBD2	15	TRBV6-5	TRBJ2-7	TGTGCCAGCAGTTACTCGACTAGCGGGGGGGCCGAGCAGTACTTC	CASSYSTSGGAEQYF
.	TRBD2	16	TRBV18	TRBJ2-1	TGTGCCAGCTCAGGCCCCCGCGGGGGGGCCTACAATGAGCAGTTCTTC	CASSGPRGGAYNEQFF
few	TRBD2	14	TRBV6-1	TRBJ2-1	TGTGCCAGTTCGGGACTAGCGGGACGTGGTGAGCAGTTCTTC	CASSGLAGRGEQFF
.	.	11	TRBV6-5	TRBJ1-1	TGTGCCAGCAAGAGCTACACTGAAGCTTTCTTT	CASKSYTEAFF
.	.	12	TRBV7-2	TRBJ1-5	TGTGCCAGCAGCAACATGAATCAGCCCCAGCATTTT	CASSNMNQPQHF
.	TRBD1	14	TRBV18	TRBJ2-1	TGTGCCAGCTCATCCCGGACAGGGCCCAATGAGCAGTTCTTC	CASSSRTGPNEQFF
.	.	11	TRBV25-1	TRBJ1-1	TGTGCCAGCGGCACAGGGACTGAAGCTTTCTTT	CASGTGTEAFF
.	TRBD2	16	TRBV6-6	TRBJ2-5	TGTGCCAGCAGTTACTCGGGGGGGGAGGCTACGAAGACCCAGTACTTC	CASSYSGGEATKTQYF
.	.	17	TRBV15	TRBJ2-7	TGTGCCACCAGCTTACTACCCCCGGGACTCACCGCCTACGAGCAGTACTTC	CATSLLPPGLTAYEQYF
.	.	14	TRBV6-1	TRBJ1-1	TGTGCCAGCGCCGGAGGACAGTGGGTAACTGAAGCTTTCTTT	CASAGGQWVTEAFF
.	.	14	TRBV28	TRBJ1-5	TGTGCCAGCAGTTTCCAGGGATGGGATCAGCCCCAGCATTTT	CASSFQGWDQPQHF
few	TRBD1	17	TRBV7-2	TRBJ2-2	TGTGCCAGCAGCCCAAATCCGGGACAGGCTAACACCGGGGAGCTGTTTTTT	CASSPNPGQANTGELFF
.	TRBD2	16	TRBV7-2	TRBJ2-7	TGTGCCAGCAGCTTAGGGAGCGGGAGGAGCTCCTACGAGCAGTACTTC	CASSLGSGRSSYEQYF
.	.	15	TRBV6-4	TRBJ2-1	TGTGCCAGCAGCCCCTTCCGGGGGGCCTGGGATGAGCAGTTCTTC	CASSPFRGAWDEQFF
.	.	14	TRBV6-5	TRBJ2-1	TGTGCCAGCAACCAGCGCGGTTCCTACAATGAGCAGTTCTTC	CASNQRGSYNEQFF
.	.	15	TRBV13	TRBJ2-2	TGTGCCAGCAGCCTCAACCCCCACAGGACCGGGGAGCTGTTTTTT	CASSLNPHRTGELFF